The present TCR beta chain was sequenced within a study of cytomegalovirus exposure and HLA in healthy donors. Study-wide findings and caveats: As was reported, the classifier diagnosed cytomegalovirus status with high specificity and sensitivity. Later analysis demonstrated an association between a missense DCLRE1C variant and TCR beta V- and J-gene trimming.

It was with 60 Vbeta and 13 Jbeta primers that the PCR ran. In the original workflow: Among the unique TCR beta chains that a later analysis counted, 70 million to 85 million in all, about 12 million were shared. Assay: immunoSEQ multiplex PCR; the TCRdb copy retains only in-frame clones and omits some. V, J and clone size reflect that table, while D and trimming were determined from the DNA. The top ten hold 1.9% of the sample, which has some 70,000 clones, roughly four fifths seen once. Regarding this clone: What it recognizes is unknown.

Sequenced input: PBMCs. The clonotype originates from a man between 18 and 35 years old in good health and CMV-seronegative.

CDR3 in DNA: TGTGCCAGCAACGACAGGGTTAATAGCAATCAGCCCCAGCATTTT. Encoded protein: CASNDRVNSNQPQHF. V gene TRBV6-5 combines with J gene TRBJ1-5; TRBD1 matches 7 bases. Germline CDR1 is MNHEY and CDR2 is SVGAGI. With 7 bases clipped from V and 0 bases from J, the junction kept 6 bases outside the gene matches. The CDR3 sequence is 15 residues long.